These T cell receptor beta chains were read from a single sample in a study of T cells in Graves' hyperthyroidism and ophthalmopathy. TCRdb passed the multiplex PCR reads through MiXCR, listing each CDR3 protein once. The table lists around 280,000 distinct CDR3 sequences, roughly 14% of them singletons. Source material: blood. These receptors came from a woman under 40 with Graves' hyperthyroidism that later progressed to Graves' ophthalmopathy. CDR3s include the opening cysteine and the closing phenylalanine or tryptophan. The D gene is left open where the match is weak. Clone size is stated in some rows and not others, as once, few, many or a class when expanded.

size | D | J | V | CDR3 | DNA
few | - | TRBJ1-2 | TRBV12-3/TRBV12-4 | CASSSVGQGGYTF | TGTGCCAGCAGTTCGGTCGGTCAAGGCGGCTACACCTTC
- | - | TRBJ2-3 | TRBV2 | CASSEYRGMITDTQYF | TGTGCCAGCAGTGAATATCGGGGAATGATAACAGATACGCAGTATTTT
many | TRBD2 | TRBJ2-1 | TRBV27 | CASNRGLAGGNEQFF | TGTGCCAGCAACCGGGGACTAGCGGGAGGAAATGAGCAGTTCTTC
many | TRBD2 | TRBJ2-1 | TRBV18 | CASSPSERGYYNEQFF | TGTGCCAGCTCACCTTCCGAGCGGGGGTACTACAATGAGCAGTTCTTC
many | - | TRBJ2-1 | TRBV7-2 | CASSSSSVHSYNEQFF | TGTGCCAGCAGCTCCTCTAGCGTCCACTCCTACAATGAGCAGTTCTTC
many | - | TRBJ2-7 | TRBV5-6 | CASSPRSLSYEQYF | TGTGCCAGCAGCCCCCGCAGCTTATCCTACGAGCAGTACTTC
few | TRBD1 | TRBJ1-4 | TRBV30 | CAWSEGQTTTNEKLFF | TGTGCCTGGAGTGAGGGACAGACTACAACTAATGAAAAACTGTTTTTT
many | - | TRBJ1-1 | TRBV10-3 | CAISESLNDLNTEAFF | TGTGCCATCAGTGAGTCCCTAAATGACTTGAACACTGAAGCTTTCTTT
few | - | TRBJ2-3 | TRBV12-3/TRBV12-4 | CASNLDRSTDTQYF | TGTGCCAGCAATTTGGACAGAAGCACAGATACGCAGTATTTT
- | - | TRBJ2-1 | TRBV20-1 | CSAQLVVGGGDEQFF | TGCAGTGCTCAGCTGGTTGTGGGAGGGGGGGATGAGCAGTTCTTC
many | - | TRBJ2-2 | TRBV7-9 | CASSQSQGHGELFF | TGTGCCAGCAGCCAATCCCAGGGTCACGGGGAGCTGTTTTTT
many | - | TRBJ2-1 | TRBV5-5 | CASSLYESITNEQFF | TGTGCCAGCAGCTTGTATGAATCGATTACCAATGAGCAGTTCTTC
many | - | TRBJ2-1 | TRBV7-2 | CASSSRSGSGQFF | TGTGCCAGCAGCTCCCGGTCGGGGAGCGGACAGTTCTTC
many | - | TRBJ1-1 | TRBV6-2/TRBV6-3 | CASTWAGNTEAFF | TGTGCCAGCACCTGGGCGGGGAACACTGAAGCTTTCTTT
many | - | TRBJ2-7 | TRBV6-1 | CASSENEGSSYEQYF | TGTGCCAGCAGTGAAAACGAGGGGTCCTCCTACGAGCAGTACTTC
many | - | TRBJ1-1 | TRBV6-2/TRBV6-3 | CASSSSFVAFF | -
- | - | TRBJ2-3 | TRBV4-3 | CASSQDYASANTQYF | TGCGCCAGCAGCCAAGATTACGCAAGCGCTAATACGCAGTATTTT
few | TRBD1 | TRBJ2-2 | TRBV19 | CASSPGQANTGELFF | TGTGCCAGTAGTCCCGGACAGGCTAACACCGGGGAGCTGTTTTTT
many | - | TRBJ1-1 | TRBV19 | CASSYDDGMNTEAFF | TGTGCCAGTAGCTACGACGACGGGATGAACACTGAAGCTTTCTTT
many | - | TRBJ2-7 | TRBV28 | CASKDYVSSYEQYF | TGTGCCAGCAAAGACTACGTTTCCTCCTACGAGCAGTACTTC
many | TRBD2 | TRBJ2-2 | TRBV12-3/TRBV12-4 | CASSLWLAGTGELFF | TGTGCCAGCAGTTTGTGGCTAGCGGGAACCGGGGAGCTGTTTTTT
many | TRBD1 | TRBJ2-1 | TRBV24-1 | CATSLGRTGGFNEQFF | TGTGCCACCAGCCTTGGTCGGACAGGGGGCTTCAATGAGCAGTTCTTC
many | - | TRBJ2-7 | TRBV6-2/TRBV6-3 | CASSRSQAYEQYF | TGTGCCAGCAGCCGCTCCCAGGCCTACGAGCAGTACTTC
many | TRBD2 | TRBJ2-7 | TRBV6-2/TRBV6-3 | CASRRTSGTYEQYF | TGTGCCAGCAGGCGAACTAGCGGCACCTACGAGCAGTACTTC
- | TRBD2 | TRBJ2-1 | TRBV19 | CASSIVSGRDNEQFF | TGTGCCAGTAGTATAGTTAGCGGGAGGGATAATGAGCAGTTCTTC
many | TRBD2 | TRBJ2-3 | TRBV28 | CASSSRPGTSGRGDTQYF | TGTGCCAGCAGTTCCCGCCCCGGGACTAGCGGGAGGGGAGATACGCAGTATTTT
- | TRBD2 | TRBJ2-1 | TRBV19 | CASTPYAGAYNEQFF | TGTGCCAGTACCCCTTATGCGGGAGCCTACAATGAGCAGTTCTTC
- | - | TRBJ2-1 | TRBV19 | CASSIGTGNEQFF | TGTGCCAGTAGTATCGGGACGGGCAATGAGCAGTTCTTC
many | - | TRBJ2-1 | TRBV18 | CASSPRSSSYNEQFF | TGTGCCAGCTCACCAAGGAGCTCCTCCTACAATGAGCAGTTCTTC
- | - | TRBJ1-5 | TRBV3-1 | CASSLSGGQGNQPQHF | TGTGCCAGCAGCCTGAGTGGGGGCCAGGGCAATCAGCCCCAGCATTTT
many | TRBD2 | TRBJ2-3 | TRBV13 | CASSNSGSGYTQYF | TGTGCCAGCAGCAATAGCGGGAGTGGATATACGCAGTATTTT
many | TRBD2 | TRBJ2-7 | TRBV27 | CASSSTTSGRPYEQYF | TGTGCCAGCAGTTCAACTACTAGCGGGAGACCCTACGAGCAGTACTTC
many | - | TRBJ1-2 | TRBV12-3/TRBV12-4 | CASSFGGGGYTF | TGTGCCAGCAGTTTTGGGGGGGGTGGCTACACCTTC
- | - | TRBJ2-3 | TRBV24-1 | CATRSSGTDTQYF | TGTGCCACCAGGTCTAGCGGCACAGATACGCAGTATTTT
- | - | TRBJ1-5 | TRBV7-9 | CASSRGGGSNQPQHF | TGTGCCAGCAGCCGGGGGGGAGGGAGCAATCAGCCCCAGCATTTT
many | - | TRBJ1-4 | TRBV12-3/TRBV12-4 | CASSTHRDLDEKLFF | TGTGCCAGCAGTACCCACAGGGACCTGGATGAAAAACTGTTTTTT
- | TRBD2 | TRBJ2-1 | TRBV6-2/TRBV6-3 | CASSYSLAGGPSYNEQFF | TGTGCCAGCAGTTACTCGCTAGCGGGAGGGCCCTCCTACAATGAGCAGTTCTTC
few | TRBD1 | TRBJ1-1 | TRBV6-2/TRBV6-3 | CASSTPRGGTNTEAFF | TGTGCCAGCAGTACCCCCAGGGGGGGGACGAACACTGAAGCTTTCTTT
many | - | TRBJ2-7 | TRBV7-2 | CASSLAYGQAYEQYF | TGTGCCAGCAGCTTAGCGTATGGGCAGGCCTACGAGCAGTACTTC
many | - | TRBJ2-7 | TRBV24-1 | CATSDSLGPNWNPYEQYF | TGTGCCACCAGTGATTCCCTAGGTCCTAACTGGAACCCCTACGAGCAGTACTTC
many | TRBD2 | TRBJ2-1 | TRBV7-3 | CASSFKSGLAAYNEQFF | TGTGCCAGCAGCTTCAAATCGGGACTAGCGGCCTACAATGAGCAGTTCTTC
many | - | TRBJ1-4 | TRBV28 | CASLQEKLFF | TGTGCCAGTCTTCAAGAAAAACTGTTTTTT
few | - | TRBJ1-6 | TRBV4-1 | CASSQGGGSSYNSPLHF | TGCGCCAGCAGCCAAGGCGGCGGTAGCTCCTATAATTCACCCCTCCACTTT
- | - | TRBJ1-3 | TRBV6-2/TRBV6-3 | CASSYPRTASGNTIYF | TGTGCCAGCAGTTACCCTAGGACAGCATCTGGAAACACCATATATTTT
many | - | TRBJ2-3 | TRBV20-1 | CSAGRLVWDTQYF | TGCAGTGCTGGGAGACTAGTGTGGGATACGCAGTATTTT
many | TRBD2 | TRBJ2-1 | TRBV28 | CASSLGLAENEQFF | TGTGCCAGCAGTTTAGGACTAGCGGAAAATGAGCAGTTCTTC
many | - | TRBJ2-5 | TRBV30 | CAWSVMVQETQYF | TGTGCCTGGAGTGTAATGGTACAAGAGACCCAGTACTTC
many | TRBD1 | TRBJ1-6 | TRBV11-3 | CASSQGQGPTFTLHF | TGTGCCAGCAGCCAAGGACAGGGCCCCACCTTCACCCTCCACTTT
few | - | TRBJ1-2 | TRBV5-1 | CASSLEGGGYTF | TGCGCCAGCAGCTTGGAAGGGGGTGGCTACACCTTC
many | - | TRBJ2-5 | TRBV20-1 | CSASRVQETQYF | TGCAGTGCTAGTCGTGTCCAAGAGACCCAGTACTTC
many | - | TRBJ2-7 | TRBV5-6 | CASMRGDWSNSYEQYF | TGTGCCAGCATGAGGGGGGATTGGTCAAACTCCTACGAGCAGTACTTC
many | TRBD2 | TRBJ2-5 | TRBV27 | CASRLAGAETQYF | TGTGCCAGTCGACTAGCGGGAGCAGAGACCCAGTACTTC
many | TRBD2 | TRBJ2-2 | TRBV27 | CASLPTTGGVYGELFF | TGTGCCAGCCTTCCCACAACGGGAGGGGTTTACGGGGAGCTGTTTTTT
many | - | TRBJ2-5 | TRBV18 | CASSPPEAGEETQYF | TGTGCCAGCTCACCGCCCGAGGCAGGGGAAGAGACCCAGTACTTC
many | TRBD1 | TRBJ1-4 | TRBV7-9 | CASSFSGQNEKLFF | TGTGCCAGCAGCTTCTCGGGACAGAATGAAAAACTGTTTTTT